This T cell receptor (beta chain) was identified in a study of HIV-infected patients and healthy controls. Between the trimmed V and J ends, which lost 6 bases and 4 bases, there was a span of 10 bases. CDR1 and CDR2 from the germline V gene are DFQATT and SNEGSKA (reference sequence). CDR3 length: 13 residues. One entry per CDR3 protein results from TCRdb running MiXCR on the 5' RACE reads. The sample has 60,000 to 70,000 distinct CDR3 sequences, 15% to 20% seen once; the top ten hold more than 1.3%. The gene calls are TRBV20-1 and TRBJ1-6; no reliable D call. The TCR was taken from a human donor in good health. The material sequenced was CD4+ T cells from blood. This CDR3 is CSARTEYNSPLHF. Here the CDR3 DNA reads TGCAGTGCAAGGACCGAGTATAATTCACCCCTCCACTTT.